This TCR beta chain was observed in a study of beta chain features in type 1 diabetes. This clone was counted once. The antigen remains undetermined. cDNA synthesis used the whole RNA isolate, giving expressed TCRB sequences. This table comes from immunoSEQ multiplex PCR, and its TCRdb copy is limited to in-frame clones, with some not included. The repertoire holds about 650,000 clones, 9.5% to 15% seen once, with around 0.12% in the top ten. Germline-derived CDR1 and CDR2 are SEHNR and FQNEAQ (reference sequence). V was cut by 5 bases and J by 8 bases, with 18 bases left in between. There are 14 residues in the CDR3. Overall study results and limits: Type 1 diabetes patients had moderately but significantly shorter TCRB CDR3s in all four CD4+ subsets.

The sample was naive CD4+ T cells from blood. The chain combines TRBV7-9 with TRBJ1-2, with a weak D call TRBD1 (6 bases). This TCR derives from a man aged 25-45 years with type 1 diabetes. As DNA, the CDR3 is TGTGCCAGCAGCCCTACAGGGACCTCTGGGGGCTACACCTTC. Protein: CASSPTGTSGGYTF.